This T cell receptor (beta chain) emerged from a study of T cell repertoires in aging, cancer and after chemotherapy. Study-wide background: Six age groups, ranging from 30 or younger to 70 or older, included the donors. General study points: Hematological cancer patients had lymphoid organ infiltration that may impair thymic emigration or T cell expansion.

Germline V lookup: CDR1 MNHEY, CDR2 SVGAGI. The CDR3 consists of 16 residues. V lost 6 bases and J lost 3; bases outside the gene matches: 14. TRB rearrangements spanning V, D and J were amplified using mixed TRB-A/B primers. TCRdb used MiXCR to reprocess the multiplex PCR reads, holding one entry per CDR3 protein. Here the sample spans over a thousand distinct CDR3 sequences, 60% being singletons. In regard to this clonotype: As yet, its antigen is unknown.

The template was genomic DNA from peripheral blood, not RNA. The sample was blood. The chain is built from TRBV6-5 and TRBJ2-7; TRBD2 matches 7 bases. This clonotype was obtained from a human donor with a blood cancer. CDR3: CASSKVSAGVRYEQYF. CDR3 coding DNA: TGTGCCAGCAGCAAAGTGTCGGCGGGGGTCCGCTACGAGCAGTACTTC.